This passage covers 15 T cell receptor beta chains from one sample sequenced in a study of blood T cell repertoires in COVID-19. Sequenced by immunoSEQ multiplex PCR; TCRdb stores in-frame clones only, minus some. The sample lists roughly 13,000 clones, roughly 78% seen once, with approximately 34% in the top ten. Input material: peripheral blood. These receptors all come from a human donor in a cohort sampled during active COVID-19.

The J gene is TRBJ1-2, the V gene TRBV2, with TRBD1 matching over 11 bases. V was clipped by 2 bases and J by 6 bases; unmatched bases: 5. Germline CDR1 reads SNHLY; CDR2 reads FYNNEI. The CDR3 contains 15 residues. This CDR3 is CASSEYPGQGDGYTF. CDR3 bases: TGTGCCAGCAGTGAATATCCGGGACAGGGGGATGGCTACACCTTC. The whole variable domain, filled in from reference TRBV2 and TRBJ1-2, reads EPEVTQTPSHQVTQMGQEVILRCVPISNHLYFYWYRQILGQKVEFLVSFYNNEISEKSEIFDDQFSVERPDGSNFTLKIRSTKLEDSAMYFCASSEYPGQGDGYTFGSGTRLTVV.

The chain has TRBV29-1 and TRBJ2-7, with 7 nucleotides matching TRBD1. The junction had 5 bases not matched to a gene; V was cut back by 0 bases and J by 6 bases. This CDR3 is 13 amino acids long. Germline assignment: CDR1 SQVTM and CDR2 ANQGSEA. As DNA, the CDR3 is TGCAGCGTTGAAGATAACAGGGGTGGCGAGCAGTACTTC. This codes for CSVEDNRGGEQYF.

V is TRBV4-1 and J is TRBJ1-1; no definite D call. The CDR3 has 18 residues. Germline assignment: CDR1 MGHRA and CDR2 YSYEKL. V was shortened by 0 bases and J by 1 base, with 18 bases between the two germline ends. The CDR3 protein is CASSQDPSTSGPNTEAFF. The CDR3 DNA sequence: TGCGCCAGCAGCCAAGATCCGTCCACCTCGGGTCCGAACACTGAAGCTTTCTTT.

This clone is medium-sized. The chain joins TRBV5-1 to TRBJ1-1, with 7 bases aligning to TRBD1. This CDR3 is built from 14 residues. CDR1 is SGHRS and CDR2 is YFSETQ in the germline V gene. The ends lost 6 bases at V and 2 bases at J; junction bases unmatched: 7. The CDR3 DNA reads as TGCGCCAGCACCTCGGGGACAGCCAACACTGAAGCTTTCTTT. It codes for CASTSGTANTEAFF.

The chain has TRBV30 and TRBJ2-7, with D perhaps matching TRBD1 (5 bases). CDR3 size: 12 residues. V lost 7 bases and J 2 bases, leaving 12 bases between the germline ends. Germline assignment: CDR1 GTSNPN and CDR2 SVGIG (reference sequence). Here the CDR3 reads CASGRDPYEQYF. The CDR3 region has the DNA TGTGCCTCAGGCAGGGATCCCTACGAGCAGTACTTC.

The V gene is TRBV6-5, the J gene TRBJ2-5; tentative D call: TRBD2 (5 bases). V was clipped by 8 bases and J by 0 bases, with 7 bases between them. The CDR3 has 12 amino acids. The germline gives CDR1 MNHEY, CDR2 SVGAGI. DNA of the CDR3: TGTGCCAGCCGAGGGAACCAAGAGACCCAGTACTTC. Protein product: CASRGNQETQYF.

This sequence joins TRBV5-1 and TRBJ2-1; TRBD2 matches at 11 bases. Germline V gene data show CDR1 as SGHRS and CDR2 as YFSETQ. J gave up 4 bases and V 1 base, and 4 bases lay outside the gene matches. The CDR3 has 16 amino acids. The CDR3 coding sequence is TGCGCCAGCAGCTTGAGTCCTAGCGGGGGGTACAATGAGCAGTTCTTC. It yields the protein CASSLSPSGGYNEQFF.

This clone has more than one count but fewer than ten. The chain uses TRBV19 and TRBJ1-3; D remains unclear. The germline V and J ends were trimmed by 8 bases and 0 bases, with 11 bases remaining between them. In germline, CDR1 is LNHDA, CDR2 SQIVND (reference sequence). This CDR3 spans 14 amino acids. CDR3 loop: CASRTSDSGNTIYF. CDR3 coding DNA: TGTGCCAGTCGAACTTCCGACTCTGGAAACACCATATATTTT.

The chain joins TRBV27 to TRBJ1-6; 7 positions match TRBD1. Germline CDR1 reads MNHEY; CDR2 reads SMNVEV (reference sequence). Trimming took 1 base from V and 7 from J; bases not matched to a gene: 4. There are 15 residues in the CDR3. CDR3 nucleotides: TGTGCCAGCAGTTTATTAGCAGGGGGGAATTCACCCCTCCACTTT. It specifies CASSLLAGGNSPLHF.

This chain joins TRBV5-4 and TRBJ2-1; 10 positions match TRBD2. Germline V CDR1 and CDR2: SGHNT, YYREEE (reference sequence). The CDR3 spans 12 residues. Trimming cost V 0 bases and J 14 bases; bases outside gene matches: 2. This CDR3 reads CASSLVGTSEFF. The CDR3 nucleotides read TGTGCCAGCAGCTTGGTTGGGACTAGCGAGTTCTTC.

This rearrangement joins TRBV6-1 to TRBJ1-2; no definite D call. The CDR3 covers 16 residues. Trimming pared 2 bases from V and 7 bases from J, leaving 20 bases between. Germline-derived CDR1 and CDR2 are MNHNS and SASEGT. DNA for the CDR3: TGTGCCAGCAGTGAACAACCGGAGCGGGCCCGGTCTGGCTACACCTTC. It specifies CASSEQPERARSGYTF.

The chain is built from TRBV15 and TRBJ2-3, with TRBD2 matching 10 bases. Germline loops: CDR1 LNHNV, CDR2 YYDKDF (reference sequence). The junction had 5 bases not matched to a gene; V was cut back by 3 bases and J by 5 bases. The CDR3 length is 15 residues. DNA for the CDR3: TGTGCCACCAGCAGGCTAGCGGGGGCCAGAGATACGCAGTATTTT. Protein: CATSRLAGARDTQYF.

This clone was picked up a small number of times. The V and J genes are TRBV4-1 and TRBJ1-3, with D hard to call. Trimming took off 1 base at V and 1 base at J, with 17 bases between the two ends. Germline loops: CDR1 MGHRA, CDR2 YSYEKL. This CDR3 contains 18 residues. Here the CDR3 reads CASSQVIRIGGSGNTIYF. DNA for the CDR3: TGCGCCAGCAGCCAAGTTATTCGGATCGGAGGGTCTGGAAACACCATATATTTT.

V is TRBV18 and J is TRBJ1-2, with D unresolved. This CDR3 is built from 14 residues. V lost 2 bases and J 7 bases, leaving 14 bases between the germline ends. Per the germline V gene, CDR1 is KGHSH and CDR2 is LQKENI. In DNA form, the CDR3 reads TGTGCCAGCTCACCAGAGGGAGATGGGCGTGGCTACACCTTC. It translates to CASSPEGDGRGYTF.

In nucleotides, the CDR3 is TGTGCCAGCAGTTATTGGCCTGGGGGGGATGGCTACACCTTC. This gives the protein CASSYWPGGDGYTF. This chain links TRBV6-5 with TRBJ1-2, with a weak D call TRBD1 (5 bases). Germline CDR1 reads MNHEY; CDR2 reads SVGAGI. V lost 3 bases, J lost 6 bases, and 14 bases lay in between. The CDR3 spans 14 residues.